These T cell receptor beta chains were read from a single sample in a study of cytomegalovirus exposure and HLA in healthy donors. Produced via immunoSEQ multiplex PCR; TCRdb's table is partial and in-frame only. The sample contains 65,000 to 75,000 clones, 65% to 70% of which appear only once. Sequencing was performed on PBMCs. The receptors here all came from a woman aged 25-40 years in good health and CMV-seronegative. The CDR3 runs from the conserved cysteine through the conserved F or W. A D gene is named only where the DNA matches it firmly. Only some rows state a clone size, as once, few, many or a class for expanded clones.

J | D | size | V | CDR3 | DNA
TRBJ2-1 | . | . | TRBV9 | CASSLPRFEQFF | TGTGCCAGCAGCCTCCCCCGGTTTGAGCAGTTCTTC
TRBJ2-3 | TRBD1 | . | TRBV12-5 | CASGPARDRVSDTQYF | TGTGCTAGTGGACCGGCCCGGGACAGGGTTTCAGATACGCAGTATTTT
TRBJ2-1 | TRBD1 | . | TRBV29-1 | CSAEGAADNEQFF | TGCAGCGCTGAGGGGGCCGCGGACAATGAGCAGTTCTTC
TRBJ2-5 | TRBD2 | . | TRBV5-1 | CASTLDPSGGGETQYF | TGCGCCAGCACCCTGGACCCTAGCGGGGGTGGGGAGACCCAGTACTTC
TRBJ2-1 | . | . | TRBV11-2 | CASRLGLGDYNEQFF | TGTGCCAGCAGGTTGGGCTTAGGGGATTACAATGAGCAGTTCTTC
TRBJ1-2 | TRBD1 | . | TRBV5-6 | CASSLSGGSRGYTF | TGTGCCAGCAGCTTGTCAGGGGGCTCGAGGGGCTACACCTTC
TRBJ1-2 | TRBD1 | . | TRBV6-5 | CASSYDRDRGGYTF | TGTGCCAGCAGTTACGACCGGGACAGGGGCGGCTACACCTTC
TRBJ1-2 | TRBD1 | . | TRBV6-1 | CASSSTGDASYGYTF | TGTGCCAGCAGCTCCACAGGGGACGCCTCCTATGGCTACACCTTC
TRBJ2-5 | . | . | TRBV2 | CASRGPAAGGTQYF | TGTGCCAGCAGAGGTCCAGCGGCCGGGGGGACCCAGTACTTC
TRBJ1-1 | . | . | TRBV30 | CASRTSGGNTEAFF | TGTGCCAGTAGAACTAGCGGGGGTAACACTGAAGCTTTCTTT
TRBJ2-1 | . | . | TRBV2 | CASSWGQVAKEQFF | TGTGCCAGCAGTTGGGGGCAGGTGGCCAAAGAGCAGTTCTTC
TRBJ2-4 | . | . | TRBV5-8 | CASSALLLAKNIQYF | TGTGCCAGCAGCGCTCTCTTACTAGCCAAAAACATTCAGTACTTC
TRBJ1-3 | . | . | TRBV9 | CASSVGSEQNTIYF | TGTGCCAGCAGCGTAGGTTCCGAGCAAAACACCATATATTTT
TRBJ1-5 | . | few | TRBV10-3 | CAISVGGQGSNQPQHF | TGTGCCATCAGTGTTGGTGGGCAGGGGAGCAATCAGCCCCAGCATTTT